The 10 T cell receptor beta chains presented below share a single source sample, sequenced in a study of blood T cell repertoires in COVID-19. Libraries were prepared by immunoSEQ multiplex PCR; TCRdb keeps only in-frame clonotypes and omits some of them. The table records some 110,000 clones, 84% of them present only once. Sequencing used PBMCs or T cells enriched from blood (not recorded which). All receptors derive from a woman aged 25 to 39 who had recovered from COVID-19.

The rearrangement uses TRBV4-3 and TRBJ1-3; the D gene is possibly TRBD1 (5 bases). Trimming removed 0 bases from V and 4 bases from J, with 10 bases in between. Germline CDR1 is LGHNA and CDR2 is YSLEER. The CDR3 spans 15 residues. CDR3 protein: CASSQDRRQGNTIYF. In nucleotides, the CDR3 is TGCGCCAGCAGCCAAGACAGGAGACAGGGAAACACCATATATTTT.

In DNA, the CDR3 is TGTGCCAGCAGCTTATGGGGCCGGCAGGGAAAGAATGAGCAGTTCTTC. It is translated as CASSLWGRQGKNEQFF. The J gene is TRBJ2-1, the V gene TRBV7-9, with a possible D match to TRBD1 (5 bases). V lost 2 bases and J lost 7, with 18 bases in between. This CDR3 is 16 amino acids long. Germline V CDR1 and CDR2: SEHNR, FQNEAQ (reference sequence).

This rearrangement joins TRBV7-6 to TRBJ2-7, with 8 bases identical to TRBD2. The CDR3 contains 15 residues. Germline CDR1 and CDR2: SGHVS and FNYEAQ. V lost 3 bases to trimming and J lost 5 bases; unmatched junction nucleotides: 9. This chain's CDR3 is CASSLRATSGNEQYF. The CDR3, as DNA: TGTGCCAGCAGCTTGAGGGCCACTAGCGGTAACGAGCAGTACTTC.

The chain carries TRBV3-1 (or the pseudogene TRBV3-2) and TRBJ2-7, with TRBD2 identical over 9 bases. Unmatched junction bases numbered 3, after V lost 2 bases and J lost 1 base. This CDR3 has 15 residues. The germline CDR1 and CDR2 sequences are LGHDT and YNNKEL (reference sequence). Written as DNA, the CDR3 is TGTGCCAGCAGCCAAAGACTAGCGGTTTCCTACGAGCAGTACTTC. The encoded protein is CASSQRLAVSYEQYF.

V usage is TRBV28 and J usage is TRBJ1-2; D is undetermined. Trimming removed 2 bases from V and 2 bases from J, with 6 bases in between. The germline V gene has CDR1 MDHEN and CDR2 SYDVKM. The CDR3 covers 13 residues. CDR3: CASSLRSNYGYTF. DNA for the CDR3: TGTGCCAGCAGTTTACGGTCGAACTATGGCTACACCTTC.

The J gene is TRBJ2-1, the V gene TRBV5-1; no firm D call. The CDR3 contains 13 residues. Germline V gene data show CDR1 as SGHRS and CDR2 as YFSETQ. V lost 4 bases to trimming and J lost 6 bases, with 11 bases between them. The CDR3 region is CASSRESLNEQFF. DNA for the CDR3: TGCGCCAGCAGCCGAGAATCCCTCAATGAGCAGTTCTTC.

The chain couples TRBV23-1 to TRBJ2-1; D may be TRBD1 (5 bases). Being an ORF, TRBV23-1 has a function that is uncertain. Trimming stripped 2 bases from V and 2 bases from J, with 19 bases between. The CDR3 runs 18 residues. Here the CDR3 DNA reads TGCGCCAGCAGTCAAGGTCGGCACCGGACATGCACCTACAATGAGCAGTTCTTC. Amino acid sequence: CASSQGRHRTCTYNEQFF.

The chain recombines TRBV4-3 with TRBJ1-2; 12 bases are shared with TRBD1. V was pared by 4 bases and J by 5 bases, with 20 bases of the junction left unmatched. CDR3 size: 20 residues. CDR1 and CDR2 (germline): LGHNA, YSLEER. The CDR3 DNA reads as TGCGCCAGCAGCCCTTACGGGGGCACTCGGGGACAGGGGGCTGGGTATGGCTACACCTTC. This codes for CASSPYGGTRGQGAGYGYTF.

The rearrangement links TRBV4-2 to TRBJ2-5, with D possibly TRBD2 on 6 matching bases. V was shortened by 1 base and J by 1 base, with 10 bases between the two germline ends. Per germline, CDR1 LGHNA and CDR2 YNFKEQ. This CDR3 has 15 residues. CDR3 DNA: TGTGCCAGCAGCCAAGCTGGTAGCGGCCAAGAGACCCAGTACTTC. Translating it yields CASSQAGSGQETQYF.

J is TRBJ2-7 and V is TRBV4-1; 11 bases agree with TRBD1. The CDR3 extends over 14 amino acids. Germline lookup yields CDR1 MGHRA and CDR2 YSYEKL. J lost 7 bases, V lost 1 base, and 3 bases had no gene match. CDR3 sequence (DNA): TGCGCCAGCAGCCAAGGGACAGGGGGCTGGGAGCAGTACTTC. This gives the protein CASSQGTGGWEQYF.